This T cell receptor (beta chain) was recovered during a study of circulating CD8 cells and anti-PD-1 response in melanoma. This clonotype qualifies as medium-sized (0.01 to 0.1%). Its antigen is still unknown. The QIAseq Immune Repertoire TCR panel built the libraries from approximately 16 ng of total RNA. TCRdb re-called the reads with MiXCR, one entry per CDR3 protein. The table includes 250 to 350 distinct CDR3 sequences, 9.5% to 15% detected once. Study results and limitations: At M1, fewer than 8% of TRB clonotypes appeared in multiple subsets. Tumor reactivity was tested by peptide assays on expanded sorted subsets.

Live CD3+CD8+TCRalphabeta+ cells were sorted into four subsets by PD-1 and/or TIGIT. The germline V gene encodes CDR1 MNHEY and CDR2 SMNVEV (reference sequence). V was clipped by 1 base and J by 2 bases, with 9 bases between them. The CDR3 spans 14 residues. This receptor was taken from a human donor with melanoma. This material consisted of CD8+ T cells from PBMCs, taken at baseline or after one month of anti-PD-1 therapy (not recorded which). This chain joins TRBV27 and TRBJ2-7; TRBD1 might be the D (6 bases). This CDR3 reads CASSLLAGAYEQYF. The CDR3 DNA is TGTGCCAGCAGTTTATTAGCAGGGGCCTACGAGCAGTACTTC.